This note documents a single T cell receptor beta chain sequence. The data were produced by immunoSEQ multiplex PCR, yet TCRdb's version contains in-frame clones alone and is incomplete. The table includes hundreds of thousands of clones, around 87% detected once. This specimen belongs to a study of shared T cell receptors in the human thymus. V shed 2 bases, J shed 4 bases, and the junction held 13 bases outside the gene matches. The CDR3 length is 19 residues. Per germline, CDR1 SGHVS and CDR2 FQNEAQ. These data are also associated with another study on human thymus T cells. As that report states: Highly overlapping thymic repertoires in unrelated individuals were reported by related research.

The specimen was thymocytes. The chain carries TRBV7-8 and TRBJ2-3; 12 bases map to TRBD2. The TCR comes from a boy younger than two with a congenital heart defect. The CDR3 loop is CASSLQASTSGSPPDTQYF. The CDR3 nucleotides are TGTGCCAGCAGCTTACAGGCGTCGACTAGCGGGAGTCCCCCAGATACGCAGTATTTT. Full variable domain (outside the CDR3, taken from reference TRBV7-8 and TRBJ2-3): GAGVSQSPRYKVAKRGQDVALRCDPISGHVSLFWYQQALGQGPEFLTYFQNEAQLDKSGLPSDRFFAERPEGSVSTLKIQRTQQEDSAVYLCASSLQASTSGSPPDTQYFGPGTRLTVL.